Each of the 25 T cell receptor beta chains below was sequenced from the same sample in a study of T cell responses to AZD1222 COVID-19 vaccine. Repertoires were generated with immunoSEQ multiplex PCR, while TCRdb's copy carries only in-frame clones and drops some. The data show about 120,000 clones, approximately 94% seen once. The sample consisted of peripheral blood, taken 28 days after the second AZD1222 dose. All receptors come from an adult who received the AZD1222 COVID-19 vaccine.

The rearrangement uses TRBV7-2 and TRBJ1-5; tentatively, D is TRBD1 (5 bases). Germline assignment: CDR1 SGHTA and CDR2 FQGNSA. V lost 1 base and J 8 bases, leaving 12 bases between the germline ends. CDR3 length equals 14 residues. CDR3 coding DNA: TGTGCCAGCAGCTTAGTATTCGGGGCTGAGCCCCAGCATTTT. Protein: CASSLVFGAEPQHF.

The chain uses TRBV5-1 and TRBJ2-3, with D hard to call. The CDR3 sequence is 16 residues long. Trimming took off 0 bases at V and 3 bases at J, with 14 bases between the two ends. Germline CDR1 is SGHRS and CDR2 is YFSETQ. CDR3 sequence (DNA): TGCGCCAGCAGCTTGGCCCCGTCTCGTGGGACAGATACGCAGTATTTT. It encodes CASSLAPSRGTDTQYF.

The rearrangement uses TRBV7-8 and TRBJ2-7, with D perhaps matching TRBD2 (6 bases). CDR3 size: 13 residues. Trimming pared 3 bases from V and 2 bases from J, leaving 8 bases between. Germline V lookup: CDR1 SGHVS, CDR2 FQNEAQ. The CDR3 region has the DNA TGTGCCAGCAGCTTTAGCGGCGCCTACGAGCAGTACTTC. It encodes CASSFSGAYEQYF.

The CDR3 region has the DNA TGTGCCAGCAGTTACGGGGGGCCCGGGCCGAACACTGAAGCTTTCTTT. Amino acid sequence: CASSYGGPGPNTEAFF. This chain connects TRBV6-6 to TRBJ1-1; D is possibly TRBD1 (6 bases). In germline, CDR1 is MNHNY, CDR2 SVGAGI (reference sequence). The ends were cut back, 2 bases at V and 1 base at J, with 14 bases in the middle. The CDR3 length is 16 residues.

The chain is built from TRBV6-5 and TRBJ2-2; 8 bases match TRBD1. The V gene's germline CDR1 is MNHEY and CDR2 SVGAGI. The V gene end was trimmed by 6 bases and the J gene end by 7 bases; junction bases not matched to a gene: 10. The CDR3 has 15 amino acids. CDR3 protein: CASRKDRAYSGELFF. CDR3 coding DNA: TGTGCCAGCAGGAAGGACAGGGCCTATAGCGGGGAGCTGTTTTTT.

The chain uses TRBV4-3 and TRBJ2-7; TRBD2 aligns across 10 bases. CDR1 is LGHNA, CDR2 YSLEER, per germline. The length of the CDR3 is 16 residues. V was pared by 6 bases and J by 2 bases, with 10 bases of the junction left unmatched. The CDR3 loop reads CASRPGGLADPYEQYF. The DNA of the CDR3 is TGCGCCAGCAGACCTGGCGGACTAGCGGACCCCTACGAGCAGTACTTC.

The chain uses TRBV10-3 and TRBJ2-1; 9 nucleotides agree with TRBD2. Germline loops: CDR1 ENHRY, CDR2 SYGVKD. V trimming: 3 bases; J trimming: 8 bases; junction bases outside the gene matches: 11. The CDR3 length is 16 residues. CDR3 DNA: TGTGCCATCAGTGATCTCCAGGCGGGAGGGGGGCATGAGCAGTTCTTC. Its translation is CAISDLQAGGGHEQFF.

This chain links TRBV27 with TRBJ1-1; possible D gene TRBD1, 6 bases. Germline V gene data show CDR1 as MNHEY and CDR2 as SMNVEV (reference sequence). V lost 2 bases, J lost 8 bases, and 15 bases lay in between. The CDR3 is 14 amino acids. CDR3 DNA sequence: TGTGCCAGCAGTTTAGGAGGGACACGGCGGGAAGCTTTCTTT. Translated: CASSLGGTRREAFF.

This chain connects TRBV19 to TRBJ1-1; D is unclear. V was trimmed by 7 bases and J by 10 bases, leaving 25 bases between them. The germline CDR1 and CDR2 sequences are LNHDA and SQIVND (reference sequence). The CDR3 extends over 15 amino acids. The CDR3 nucleotides read TGTGCCAGTATCCCAAACCCACCGAACCCACTGAGAGCTTTCTTT. It translates to CASIPNPPNPLRAFF.

Here the CDR3 reads CASTGQGRNTGELFF. CDR3 coding DNA: TGTGCTAGCACGGGACAGGGGAGGAACACCGGGGAGCTGTTTTTT. V gene TRBV12-5 combines with J gene TRBJ2-2; TRBD1 matches 10 bases. Germline CDR1 reads LGHNT; CDR2 reads FRNRAP. V shed 9 bases and J 1 base; nucleotides not matched to a gene: 5. This CDR3 spans 15 amino acids.

The chain links TRBV3-1 (or the pseudogene TRBV3-2) to TRBJ2-3; 11 bases fit TRBD2. Trimming cost V 0 bases and J 3 bases; bases outside gene matches: 8. The CDR3 sequence is 18 residues long. The germline CDR1 and CDR2 sequences are LGHDT and YNNKEL (reference sequence). The chain's CDR3 is CASSQDFGLAGGTDTQYF. The CDR3 nucleotides read TGTGCCAGCAGCCAAGATTTCGGGCTAGCGGGGGGAACAGATACGCAGTATTTT.

The V and J genes are TRBV6-5 and TRBJ2-7; a possible D gene is TRBD1 (6 bases). V lost 5 bases to trimming and J lost 3 bases, with 17 bases between them. The CDR3 totals 15 residues. Germline CDR1 is MNHEY and CDR2 is SVGAGI. CDR3 protein: CASSPYGQRGYEQYF. DNA for the CDR3: TGTGCCAGCAGTCCTTACGGACAGAGAGGCTACGAGCAGTACTTC.

V is TRBV10-3 and J is TRBJ2-7; 8 nucleotides agree with TRBD1. Germline lookup yields CDR1 ENHRY and CDR2 SYGVKD. The CDR3 loop spans 14 amino acids. V dropped 3 bases and J dropped 3; count of bases not matched to a gene: 4. CDR3 amino acids: CAISDGQGGYEQYF. The CDR3 coding sequence is TGTGCCATCAGTGATGGACAGGGTGGCTACGAGCAGTACTTC.

V usage is TRBV7-2 and J usage is TRBJ1-3, with D unclear. This CDR3 is 16 amino acids long. The V gene's germline CDR1 is SGHTA and CDR2 FQGNSA. Trimming stripped 5 bases from V and 4 bases from J, with 18 bases between. The CDR3 sequence: CASSGRVLLAGNTIYF. The CDR3 bases are TGTGCCAGCAGCGGGCGGGTCTTACTGGCCGGAAACACCATATATTTT.

CDR3 sequence (DNA): TGTGCCAGCAGTCCCCGGCGGGACAGTCCCCTAGATCGGGATGGCTACACCTTC. It translates to CASSPRRDSPLDRDGYTF. The rearrangement uses TRBV27 and TRBJ1-2; 7 bases map to TRBD1. The V and J ends lost 5 bases and 6 bases, in that order; junction bases with no gene match: 21. Germline V gene sequence: CDR1 MNHEY, CDR2 SMNVEV (reference sequence). The CDR3 contains 18 residues.

The chain is built from TRBV9 and TRBJ1-6, with a weak D call TRBD1 (5 bases). The CDR3 is made up of 14 amino acids. The V gene's germline CDR1 is SGDLS and CDR2 YYNGEE. Trimming took off 0 bases at V and 10 bases at J, with 11 bases between the two ends. The CDR3 coding sequence is TGTGCCAGCAGCGTAGGTCGGGGCGGCTCACCCCTCCACTTT. Encoded protein: CASSVGRGGSPLHF.

The chain links TRBV27 to TRBJ1-1; 8 bases are shared with TRBD1. The CDR3 length is 13 residues. CDR1 MNHEY and CDR2 SMNVEV come from the germline V gene (reference sequence). Losses at the gene ends were 5 bases for V and 6 bases for J; bases not matched to a gene: 5. The CDR3: CASSTDREAEAFF. Here the CDR3 DNA reads TGTGCCAGCAGTACGGACAGGGAGGCTGAAGCTTTCTTT.

The CDR3 protein is CASSYGLNTDTQYF. CDR3 nucleotide sequence: TGTGCCAGTAGTTACGGCTTAAACACAGATACGCAGTATTTT. This chain joins TRBV19 and TRBJ2-3; D not resolved. The CDR3 is 14 amino acids. Germline V gene lookup returns CDR1 LNHDA and CDR2 SQIVND (reference sequence). Trimming took off 5 bases at V and 2 bases at J, with 11 bases between the two ends.

V gene TRBV6-5 combines with J gene TRBJ1-2; TRBD1 is a possible D gene (5 bases). The V and J ends lost 6 bases and 3 bases respectively, with 14 bases between them. Germline V CDR1 and CDR2: MNHEY, SVGAGI. CDR3 size: 14 residues. CDR3 region: CASSPSGADYGYTF. The CDR3 nucleotides read TGTGCCAGCAGCCCCAGTGGGGCCGACTATGGCTACACCTTC.

The V gene is TRBV30, the J gene TRBJ2-1; 10 bases are shared with TRBD2. Germline-derived CDR1 and CDR2 are GTSNPN and SVGIG (reference sequence). The V gene end was trimmed by 7 bases and the J gene end by 8 bases; junction bases not matched to a gene: 11. This CDR3 is 14 amino acids long. This CDR3 reads CASKALAGPHEQFF. In nucleotides, the CDR3 is TGTGCCTCCAAGGCACTAGCGGGGCCCCATGAGCAGTTCTTC.

This chain joins TRBV21-1 and TRBJ2-7; TRBD1 reflects the table's D call only, with no check against the DNA. TRBV21-1 is a listed pseudogene. This CDR3 contains 11 residues. The CDR3 region has the DNA TGTGCCCCTCCTCTTACATACGAGCAGTACTTC. Translating gives CAPPLTYEQYF.

The chain uses TRBV5-1 and TRBJ1-6, with a possible D match to TRBD1 (5 bases). This CDR3 is built from 15 residues. The germline V and J ends were trimmed by 1 base and 7 bases, with 12 bases remaining between them. From germline, CDR1 is SGHRS and CDR2 YFSETQ. CDR3 residues: CASSLRGTGNSPLHF. Here the CDR3 DNA reads TGCGCCAGCAGCTTGCGGGGGACGGGCAATTCACCCCTCCACTTT.

The chain employs TRBV19 and TRBJ1-3; no firm D call. This CDR3 has 14 residues. The germline CDR1 and CDR2 sequences are LNHDA and SQIVND (reference sequence). V lost 7 bases and J lost 0, with 10 bases in between. Here the CDR3 reads CASKEDFSGNTIYF. The CDR3 DNA reads as TGTGCCAGTAAGGAGGATTTCTCTGGAAACACCATATATTTT.

For the CDR3, the DNA is TGCGCCAGCAGCTTGGAGGGGGTCCTGTACAATGAGCAGTTCTTC. This codes for CASSLEGVLYNEQFF. The chain carries TRBV5-1 and TRBJ2-1, with a tentative D call TRBD1 (6 bases). The V gene's germline CDR1 is SGHRS and CDR2 YFSETQ. The CDR3 covers 15 residues. The V end was cut by 0 bases, the J end by 4 bases, with 11 bases between.

This chain connects TRBV6-2 or TRBV6-3 to TRBJ2-4, with D possibly matching TRBD2 (7 bases). The V gene's germline CDR1 is MNHEY and CDR2 SVGEGT. This CDR3 is 17 amino acids long. Trimming stripped 5 bases from V and 0 bases from J, with 17 bases between. For the CDR3, the DNA is TGTGCCAGCAGTACCTCGGGGGGCCGCCTAGCCAAAAACATTCAGTACTTC. Encoded protein: CASSTSGGRLAKNIQYF.